These 14 T cell receptor beta chains originate from one sample sequenced in a study of CD8 T cells in ankylosing spondylitis. TCRdb reanalysed the 5' RACE reads using MiXCR and keeps one entry per CDR3 protein. Altogether around 42,000 distinct CDR3 sequences are present, 2.7% being singletons, with the ten largest covering approximately 4.3%. The sequencing input was blood, either unsorted or a sorted T cell fraction (not recorded which). All receptors derive from a male donor with ankylosing spondylitis or in good health (not recorded which).

In this sample, this clonotype turned up many times. The V gene is TRBV9, the J gene TRBJ2-3; TRBD2 matches 10 bases. J gave up 5 bases and V 0 bases, and 6 bases lay outside the gene matches. The length of the CDR3 is 16 residues. Germline loops: CDR1 SGDLS, CDR2 YYNGEE. The CDR3 spells CASSVGASGSIDTQYF. The CDR3 DNA reads as TGTGCCAGCAGCGTAGGGGCTAGCGGGAGTATAGATACGCAGTATTTT. The variable domain in full, completed from reference TRBV9 and TRBJ2-3, reads DSGVTQTPKHLITATGQRVTLRCSPRSGDLSVYWYQQSLDQGLQFLIQYYNGEERAKGNILERFSAQQFPDLHSELNLSSLELGDSALYFCASSVGASGSIDTQYFGPGTRLTVL.

This clonotype appeared once. The CDR3, as DNA: TGTGCCAGCAGCGCAGACATACTTTGGCAGGCAAAGAACACCGGGGAGCTGTTTTTT. Translation: CASSADILWQAKNTGELFF. V is TRBV9 and J is TRBJ2-2; no definite D call. The ends were cut back, 3 bases at V and 1 base at J, with 22 bases in the middle. Germline CDR1 is SGDLS and CDR2 is YYNGEE. The CDR3 covers 19 residues.

This clonotype was seen ten or more times. V and J are TRBV9 and TRBJ2-1, with a possible D match to TRBD2 (5 bases). V lost 0 bases and J 0 bases, leaving 10 bases between the germline ends. The CDR3 has 16 amino acids. The V gene's germline CDR1 is SGDLS and CDR2 YYNGEE. In nucleotides, the CDR3 is TGTGCCAGCAGCGTAGTCGGGGATAGCTCCTACAATGAGCAGTTCTTC. Translating gives CASSVVGDSSYNEQFF.

This clonotype was picked up many times. The genes are TRBV9 and TRBJ2-3, with D uncertain. The V gene lost 4 bases and the J gene lost 1 base, with 19 bases spanning the gap. This CDR3 contains 17 residues. Germline V CDR1 and CDR2: SGDLS, YYNGEE. DNA for the CDR3: TGTGCCAGCAGCATCCGCGACTCGACCAGTGGCACAGATACGCAGTATTTT. Translating gives CASSIRDSTSGTDTQYF.

Ten or more counts support this clonotype. The chain links TRBV9 to TRBJ2-1; 10 nucleotides agree with TRBD2. This CDR3 is 14 amino acids long. Trimming cost V 3 bases and J 12 bases; bases outside gene matches: 9. Germline V CDR1 and CDR2: SGDLS, YYNGEE. The CDR3: CASSAGLAPGGQFF. The DNA for the CDR3 is TGTGCCAGCAGCGCGGGACTAGCGCCGGGTGGGCAGTTCTTC.

This clonotype was recorded at least ten times. The chain joins TRBV9 to TRBJ2-7, with 10 nucleotides matching TRBD2. Germline V gene data show CDR1 as SGDLS and CDR2 as YYNGEE. The junction had 9 bases not matched to a gene; V was cut back by 4 bases and J by 5 bases. The CDR3 is 15 amino acids. The CDR3 DNA reads TGTGCCAGCAGCCCCAGTTCTAGCGGGGGAAACGAGCAGTACTTC. Its translation: CASSPSSSGGNEQYF.

The sample holds many counts of this clonotype. J is TRBJ1-4 and V is TRBV9; no clear D. Trimming pared 4 bases from V and 7 bases from J, leaving 20 bases between. The CDR3 is 16 residues long. The germline gives CDR1 SGDLS, CDR2 YYNGEE. The CDR3 DNA reads TGTGCCAGCAGCCCACGTGGTGGGGAGTTGATTGAAAAACTGTTTTTT. The encoded protein is CASSPRGGELIEKLFF.

By proportion, this clonotype is medium-sized (0.01 to 0.1%). V gene TRBV9 combines with J gene TRBJ2-7; D not resolved. The germline gives CDR1 SGDLS, CDR2 YYNGEE. The CDR3 loop spans 13 amino acids. V was clipped by 0 bases and J by 5 bases, with 9 bases between them. The CDR3 sequence: CASSVAWSDEQYF. Here the CDR3 DNA reads TGTGCCAGCAGCGTAGCTTGGTCGGACGAGCAGTACTTC.

By share, this clonotype counts as medium-sized. The J gene is TRBJ2-1, the V gene TRBV9; the D is unclear. From germline, CDR1 is SGDLS and CDR2 YYNGEE. Trimming left V 7 bases short and J 8 bases short, with 10 bases between. This CDR3 is built from 11 residues. Here the CDR3 reads CASSTMDEQFF. DNA of the CDR3: TGTGCCAGCTCGACCATGGATGAGCAGTTCTTC.

V is TRBV9 and J is TRBJ1-1; D might be TRBD1 (5 bases). Germline CDR1 is SGDLS and CDR2 is YYNGEE. The CDR3 totals 15 residues. Trimming shortened V by 3 bases and J by 1 base, and 13 bases separated the two germline ends. DNA for the CDR3: TGTGCCAGCAGCGGAGCCGGGACGGGGAACACTGAAGCTTTCTTT. Its translation is CASSGAGTGNTEAFF. The full variable domain, rest sourced from reference TRBV9 and TRBJ1-1, is DSGVTQTPKHLITATGQRVTLRCSPRSGDLSVYWYQQSLDQGLQFLIQYYNGEERAKGNILERFSAQQFPDLHSELNLSSLELGDSALYFCASSGAGTGNTEAFFGQGTRLTVV.

Ten or more counts support this clonotype. The gene calls are TRBV9 and TRBJ2-7; TRBD2 matches at 14 bases. CDR3 size: 15 residues. Germline V gene data show CDR1 as SGDLS and CDR2 as YYNGEE. J gave up 7 bases and V 0 bases, and 3 bases lay outside the gene matches. The CDR3 region is CASSVEGLAGVEQYF. The CDR3 region has the DNA TGTGCCAGCAGCGTAGAGGGACTAGCGGGAGTTGAGCAGTACTTC.

The table lists this clonotype with many counts. V and J are TRBV9 and TRBJ2-2, with 9 bases aligning to TRBD2. J lost 6 bases, V lost 0 bases, and 6 bases had no gene match. Germline V gene data show CDR1 as SGDLS and CDR2 as YYNGEE. CDR3 length equals 16 residues. The CDR3 DNA is TGTGCCAGCAGCGTAGTTGGGACTAGCATCCCCGGGGAGCTGTTTTTT. Its translation is CASSVVGTSIPGELFF.

In this sample, this clonotype turned up many times. The chain is built from TRBV9 and TRBJ2-7, with 8 nucleotides matching TRBD2. Germline values: CDR1 SGDLS, CDR2 YYNGEE. The CDR3 is made up of 15 amino acids. With 0 bases clipped from V and 7 bases from J, the junction kept 9 bases outside the gene matches. CDR3 sequence: CASSVVGSGTREQYF. The CDR3 coding sequence is TGTGCCAGCAGCGTAGTGGGTAGCGGGACGCGGGAGCAGTACTTC.

This clonotype was seen repeatedly, ten times or more. The rearrangement uses TRBV9 and TRBJ1-3, with 9 bases matching TRBD1. CDR1 SGDLS and CDR2 YYNGEE come from the germline V gene. The CDR3 sequence is 17 residues long. After removal of 4 bases from V and 0 bases from J, the junction contained 8 bases not matched to a gene. The DNA for the CDR3 is TGTGCCAGCAGCACCCGCGGACAGGGGACCTCTGGAAACACCATATATTTT. Amino acids: CASSTRGQGTSGNTIYF.